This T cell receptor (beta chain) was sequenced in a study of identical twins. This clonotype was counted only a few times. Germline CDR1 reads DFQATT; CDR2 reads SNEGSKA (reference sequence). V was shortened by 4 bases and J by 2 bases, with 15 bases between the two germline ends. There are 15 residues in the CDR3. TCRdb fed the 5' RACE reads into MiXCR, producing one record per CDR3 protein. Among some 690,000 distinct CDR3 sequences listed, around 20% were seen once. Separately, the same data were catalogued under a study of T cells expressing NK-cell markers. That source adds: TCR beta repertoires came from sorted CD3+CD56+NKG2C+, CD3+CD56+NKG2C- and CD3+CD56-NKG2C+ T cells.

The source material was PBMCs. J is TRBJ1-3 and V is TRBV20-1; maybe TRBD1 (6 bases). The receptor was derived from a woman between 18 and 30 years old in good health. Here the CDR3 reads CSATGQQGTGNTIYF. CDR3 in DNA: TGCAGTGCTACAGGCCAACAGGGAACTGGAAACACCATATATTTT.